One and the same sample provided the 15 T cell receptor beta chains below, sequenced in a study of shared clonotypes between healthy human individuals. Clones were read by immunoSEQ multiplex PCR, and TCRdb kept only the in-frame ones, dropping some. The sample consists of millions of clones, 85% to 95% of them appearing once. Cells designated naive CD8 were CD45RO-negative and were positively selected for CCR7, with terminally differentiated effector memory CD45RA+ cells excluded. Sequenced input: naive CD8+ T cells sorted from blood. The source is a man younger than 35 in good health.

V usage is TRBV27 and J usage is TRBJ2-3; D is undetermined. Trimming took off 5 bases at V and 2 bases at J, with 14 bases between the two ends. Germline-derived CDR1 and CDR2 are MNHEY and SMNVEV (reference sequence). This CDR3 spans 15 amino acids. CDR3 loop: CASSQVFTDTDTQYF. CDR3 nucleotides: TGTGCCAGCAGTCAGGTTTTCACCGACACAGATACGCAGTATTTT.

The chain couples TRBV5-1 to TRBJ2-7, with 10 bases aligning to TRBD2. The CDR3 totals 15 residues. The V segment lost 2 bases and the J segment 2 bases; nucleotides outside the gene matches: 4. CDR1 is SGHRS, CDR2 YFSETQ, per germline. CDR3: CASSFGLAVTYEQYF. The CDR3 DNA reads TGCGCCAGCAGCTTCGGACTAGCGGTCACCTACGAGCAGTACTTC. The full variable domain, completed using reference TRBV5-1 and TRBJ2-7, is KAGVTQTPRYLIKTRGQQVTLSCSPISGHRSVSWYQQTPGQGLQFLFEYFSETQRNKGNFPGRFSGRQFSNSRSEMNVSTLELGDSALYLCASSFGLAVTYEQYFGPGTRLTVT.

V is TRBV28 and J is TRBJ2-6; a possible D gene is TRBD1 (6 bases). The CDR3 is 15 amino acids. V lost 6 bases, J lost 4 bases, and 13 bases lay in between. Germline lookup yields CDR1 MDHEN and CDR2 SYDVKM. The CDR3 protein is CASSRQAPGANVLTF. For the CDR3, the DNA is TGTGCCAGCAGCCGACAGGCCCCGGGGGCCAACGTCCTGACTTTC.

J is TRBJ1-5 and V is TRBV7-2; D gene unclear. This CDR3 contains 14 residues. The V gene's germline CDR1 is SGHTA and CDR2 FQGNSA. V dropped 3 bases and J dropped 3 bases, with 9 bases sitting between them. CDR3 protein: CASSFGLTNQPQHF. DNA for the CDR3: TGTGCCAGCAGCTTTGGACTGACCAATCAGCCCCAGCATTTT.

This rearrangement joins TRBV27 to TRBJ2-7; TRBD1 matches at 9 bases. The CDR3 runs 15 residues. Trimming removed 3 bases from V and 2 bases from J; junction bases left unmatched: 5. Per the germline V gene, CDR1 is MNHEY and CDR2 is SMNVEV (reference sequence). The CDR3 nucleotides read TGTGCCAGCAGTTTTGCGACAGGGGGAGCCTACGAGCAGTACTTC. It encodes CASSFATGGAYEQYF.

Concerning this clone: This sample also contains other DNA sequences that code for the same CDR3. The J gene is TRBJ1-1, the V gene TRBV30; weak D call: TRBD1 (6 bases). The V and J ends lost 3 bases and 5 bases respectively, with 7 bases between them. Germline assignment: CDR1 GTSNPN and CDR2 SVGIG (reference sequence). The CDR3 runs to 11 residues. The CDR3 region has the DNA TGTGCCTGGAGGGACAGTACTGAAGCTTTCTTT. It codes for CAWRDSTEAFF.

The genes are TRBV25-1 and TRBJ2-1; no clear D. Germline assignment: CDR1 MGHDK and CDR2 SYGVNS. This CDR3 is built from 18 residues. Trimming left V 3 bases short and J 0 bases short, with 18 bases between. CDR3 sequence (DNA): TGTGCCAGCAGTGACGCGCTCCCCTTTTCCCTCTCCTACAATGAGCAGTTCTTC. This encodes CASSDALPFSLSYNEQFF.

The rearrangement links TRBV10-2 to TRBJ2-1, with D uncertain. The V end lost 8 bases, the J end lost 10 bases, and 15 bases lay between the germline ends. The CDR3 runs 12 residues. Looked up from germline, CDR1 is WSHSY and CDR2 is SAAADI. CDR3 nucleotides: TGCGCCAGCGTTGACGGGCGGTACGAGCAGTTCTTC. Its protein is CASVDGRYEQFF.

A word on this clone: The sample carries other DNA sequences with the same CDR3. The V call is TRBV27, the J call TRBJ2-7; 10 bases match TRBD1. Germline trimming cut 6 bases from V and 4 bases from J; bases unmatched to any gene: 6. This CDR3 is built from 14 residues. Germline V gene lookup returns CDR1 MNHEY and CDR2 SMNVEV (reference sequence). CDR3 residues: CASSFGTGAYEQYF. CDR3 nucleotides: TGTGCCAGCAGCTTCGGGACAGGGGCATACGAGCAGTACTTC.

Written as DNA, the CDR3 is TGTGCCGCTCGACAGGGGGCCACTGGGGCCAACGTCCTGACTTTC. It encodes CAARQGATGANVLTF. The rearrangement links TRBV6-5 to TRBJ2-6, with TRBD1 identical over 10 bases. CDR1 is MNHEY, CDR2 SVGAGI, per germline. J was trimmed by 2 bases and V by 11 bases; bases with no gene match: 6. CDR3 size: 15 residues.

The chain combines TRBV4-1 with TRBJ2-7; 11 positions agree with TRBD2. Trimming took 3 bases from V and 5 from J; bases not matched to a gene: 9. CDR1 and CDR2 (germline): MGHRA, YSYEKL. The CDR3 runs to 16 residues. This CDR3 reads CASSHSIAGGSDEQYF. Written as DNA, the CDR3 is TGCGCCAGCAGCCATTCAATAGCGGGGGGGTCCGACGAGCAGTACTTC.

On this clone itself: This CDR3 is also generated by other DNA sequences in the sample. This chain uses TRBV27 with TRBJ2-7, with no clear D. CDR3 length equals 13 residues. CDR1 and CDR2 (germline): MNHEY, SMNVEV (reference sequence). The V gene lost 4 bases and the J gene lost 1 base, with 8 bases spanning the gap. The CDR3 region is CASSWASSYEQYF. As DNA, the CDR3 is TGTGCCAGCAGTTGGGCCAGTTCCTACGAGCAGTACTTC.

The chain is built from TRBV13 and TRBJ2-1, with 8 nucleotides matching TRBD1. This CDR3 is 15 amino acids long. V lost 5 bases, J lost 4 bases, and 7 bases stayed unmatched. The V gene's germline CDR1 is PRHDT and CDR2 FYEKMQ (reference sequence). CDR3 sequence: CASSPGGGTYNEQFF. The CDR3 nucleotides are TGTGCCAGCAGCCCAGGGGGCGGCACGTACAATGAGCAGTTCTTC.

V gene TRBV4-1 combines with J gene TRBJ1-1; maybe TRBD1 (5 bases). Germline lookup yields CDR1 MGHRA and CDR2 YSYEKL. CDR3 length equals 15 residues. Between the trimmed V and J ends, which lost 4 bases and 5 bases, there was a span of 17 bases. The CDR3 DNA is TGCGCCAGCAGCCTCCTCGTGGGGGGTGGAACTGAAGCTTTCTTT. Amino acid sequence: CASSLLVGGGTEAFF.

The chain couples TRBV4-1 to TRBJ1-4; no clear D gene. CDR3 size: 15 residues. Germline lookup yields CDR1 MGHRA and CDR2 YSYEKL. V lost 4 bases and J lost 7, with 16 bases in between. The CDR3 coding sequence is TGCGCCAGCAGCCTAATACGGCCCTCTCCTGAAAAACTGTTTTTT. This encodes CASSLIRPSPEKLFF.